This is a list of T cell receptor beta chains from one sample in a study of blood T cell repertoires in COVID-19. The assay was immunoSEQ multiplex PCR, and TCRdb's table has in-frame clones only and misses some. The table has about 260,000 clones, approximately 87% seen once. The specimen sequenced was peripheral blood. The source is a woman in her 50s with acute or convalescent COVID-19. CDR3s leave out the opening cysteine and the closing phenylalanine or tryptophan.

J,V,length,CDR3
TRBJ2-4,TRBV27,16,ASTRVGGGGIAKNIQY
TRBJ1-1,TRBV18,12,ASSQGQGVTEAF
TRBJ1-4,TRBV3-1/TRBV3-2,13,ASSPSGVSYEKLF
TRBJ1-4,TRBV7-2,14,ASSLAIQSTNEKLF
TRBJ1-5,TRBV28,15,ASSLGESGGRGQPQH
TRBJ2-7,TRBV27,16,ASSLRVPGAISTYEQY
TRBJ1-6,TRBV11-2,13,ASSLVDRIDSPLH
TRBJ1-2,TRBV11-2,12,ASSFPTGNYGYT
TRBJ2-3,TRBV30,13,AWSGSGRATDTQY
TRBJ1-2,TRBV7-9,12,ASSLGDSVYGYT
TRBJ1-5,TRBV5-1,13,ASSLDRDVGQPQH
TRBJ1-4,TRBV2,13,ASSEELVLNEKLF
TRBJ2-5,TRBV5-1,10,ASSLAQETQY
TRBJ1-6,TRBV30,11,ACPGGSYSPLH
TRBJ2-5,TRBV27,19,ASSFPLYSGSPTAYQETQY
TRBJ2-1,TRBV4-1,15,ASSQHVLAGGLNEQF
TRBJ1-2,TRBV28,11,ASSSGLPYGYT
TRBJ1-2,TRBV5-6,14,ASSFFSGDFSDGYT
TRBJ2-7,TRBV9,13,ASSVKAGGPHEQY
TRBJ2-4,TRBV28,15,ASSLSGKGANKNIQY
TRBJ1-1,TRBV3-1/TRBV3-2,12,ASSQGHLGTEAF
TRBJ2-1,TRBV5-1,12,ASSLAGGNNEQF
TRBJ2-7,TRBV3-1/TRBV3-2,12,ASSGDIRSYEQY
TRBJ2-7,TRBV7-2,12,ASSSAMLSYEQY
TRBJ1-1,TRBV7-9,13,ASSLVSGKNTEAF
TRBJ2-3,TRBV12-5,14,ASGSGLAGSTDTQY
TRBJ1-1,TRBV18,12,ASSFGQGSTEAF
TRBJ1-1,TRBV28,13,ASSPDRFMNTEAF
TRBJ2-1,TRBV18,14,ASSPPRIAGVNEQF
TRBJ1-1,TRBV3-1/TRBV3-2,11,ASSRTENTEAF
TRBJ1-2,TRBV7-8,9,ASSSRGGYT
TRBJ2-5,TRBV5-4,11,ASSSRGEETQY
TRBJ2-7,TRBV5-1,14,ASSLDGTGASYEQY
TRBJ1-3,TRBV5-4,13,ASSPGQGAGNTIY
TRBJ1-2,TRBV18,15,ASSPMDRVPPLGGYT
TRBJ2-1,TRBV21-1,15,ASSKGLAGGLGNEQF
TRBJ2-1,TRBV4-1,13,ASSQRLAGYNEQF
TRBJ1-1,TRBV28,15,ASSLPSYRGRDTEAF
TRBJ1-5,TRBV27,12,ASSFRAGNQPQH
TRBJ1-2,TRBV30,15,AWSPAGLRGGYHGYT
TRBJ2-7,TRBV6-5,11,ASRVGGSYEQY
TRBJ2-3,TRBV6-2/TRBV6-3,10,ASSYFEDTQY
TRBJ2-7,TRBV19,13,ASRPGTGGDYEQY
TRBJ2-2,TRBV27,16,ASSYRRGRGVYPGELF